The clone carrying this TCR beta chain has a handful of counts. The data derive from a study of identical twins. V lost 10 bases to trimming and J lost 6 bases; unmatched junction nucleotides: 10. Germline V gene lookup returns CDR1 ENHRY and CDR2 SYGVKD. The CDR3 has 13 residues. With template switching, a universal primer site was added, and the cDNA carried unique molecular identifiers. MiXCR, run by TCRdb on the 5' RACE reads, gives a single entry per CDR3 protein. Of 650,000 to 750,000 distinct CDR3 sequences listed, about 20% are singletons. These sequences were also reported in another study, on T cells expressing NK-cell markers.

Sequenced material: PBMCs. This sequence was found in a woman younger than 30 in good health. The chain recombines TRBV10-3 with TRBJ2-7, with TRBD2 matching 9 bases. CDR3 DNA sequence: TGTGCCACTTCTAGCGGGGAGGAGGCCGAGCAGTACTTC. Translating gives CATSSGEEAEQYF.